These 9 T cell receptor beta chains came from one sample sequenced in a study of Ad26.COV2.S vaccination and SARS-CoV-2 variants. Clones were sequenced by immunoSEQ multiplex PCR, and TCRdb holds only the in-frame ones, with some missing. The table records about 350,000 clones, around 84% of them present only once. Treatment in this sample: some 20 received Ad26.COV2.S at low or high dose, single or two shots; 5 received placebo; per-sample allocation not given. Sampling occurred on day 63 after the first vaccine or placebo injection. The sample consisted of peripheral blood, taken in a trial of Ad26.COV2.S vaccine versus placebo. The receptors derive from a person aged 18-65 years who received the Ad26.COV2.S COVID-19 vaccine or a placebo.

V is TRBV15 and J is TRBJ1-4, with TRBD1 matching over 8 bases. CDR3 length: 15 amino acids. CDR1 and CDR2 from the germline V gene are LNHNV and YYDKDF (reference sequence). Trimming took 1 base from V and 5 from J; bases not matched to a gene: 3. Here the CDR3 reads CATSRGQGMNEKLFF. The DNA of the CDR3 is TGTGCCACCAGCAGAGGACAGGGGATGAATGAAAAACTGTTTTTT.

The rearrangement uses TRBV7-9 and TRBJ1-1, with D possibly matching TRBD1 (5 bases). The V end was cut by 9 bases, the J end by 5 bases, with 16 bases between. Germline values: CDR1 SEHNR, CDR2 FQNEAQ (reference sequence). The CDR3 runs to 13 residues. The CDR3: CASTGHGFTEAFF. CDR3 coding DNA: TGTGCCAGTACAGGCCATGGGTTTACTGAAGCTTTCTTT.

This clone was picked up one time. The J gene is TRBJ2-5, the V gene TRBV3-1 (or the pseudogene TRBV3-2), with 8 bases identical to TRBD2. This CDR3 is 16 amino acids long. Germline trimming cut 1 base from V and 1 base from J; bases unmatched to any gene: 5. CDR1 LGHDT and CDR2 YNNKEL come from the germline V gene (reference sequence). The CDR3 sequence is CASSQVAGGTQETQYF. The CDR3 DNA is TGTGCCAGCAGCCAAGTGGCGGGGGGAACCCAAGAGACCCAGTACTTC.

The chain couples TRBV2 to TRBJ2-3; D might be TRBD1 (5 bases). The CDR3 is made up of 12 amino acids. V lost 4 bases and J lost 4, with 6 bases in between. The germline CDR1 and CDR2 sequences are SNHLY and FYNNEI. The CDR3 reads CASSVGPDTQYF. In DNA form, the CDR3 reads TGTGCCAGCAGTGTGGGGCCAGATACGCAGTATTTT.

J is TRBJ2-1 and V is TRBV28, with TRBD2 identical over 11 bases. CDR3 length: 13 residues. V trimming: 9 bases; J trimming: 10 bases; junction bases outside the gene matches: 8. Germline V gene lookup returns CDR1 MDHEN and CDR2 SYDVKM. The CDR3 is CASRTSGSGEQFF. The CDR3 DNA reads as TGTGCCAGTCGAACTAGCGGGAGTGGCGAGCAGTTCTTC.

This sequence joins TRBV7-6 and TRBJ1-1; D not certain. This CDR3 is 13 amino acids long. The germline gives CDR1 SGHVS, CDR2 FNYEAQ. Trimming pared 1 base from V and 0 bases from J, leaving 3 bases between. Here the CDR3 DNA reads TGTGCCAGCAGCTTAGTCGTGAACACTGAAGCTTTCTTT. It specifies CASSLVVNTEAFF.

The count of this clone is one. The V and J genes are TRBV15 and TRBJ1-1, with D perhaps matching TRBD1 (5 bases). This CDR3 is 13 amino acids long. V shed 8 bases and J shed 5 bases, with 15 bases lying between them. Germline lookup yields CDR1 LNHNV and CDR2 YYDKDF (reference sequence). The chain's CDR3 is CATRDGGGTEAFF. The CDR3 DNA reads TGTGCCACCCGGGACGGAGGAGGGACTGAAGCTTTCTTT.

The chain is built from TRBV5-4 and TRBJ1-2; 7 nucleotides align to TRBD1. Germline loops: CDR1 SGHNT, CDR2 YYREEE (reference sequence). J lost 7 bases, V lost 4 bases, and 16 bases had no gene match. This CDR3 spans 16 amino acids. The CDR3 reads CASSPPETGTSRGYTF. The DNA for the CDR3 is TGTGCCAGCAGCCCGCCCGAGACAGGGACTTCTCGTGGCTACACCTTC.

The CDR3, as DNA: TGTGCCAGCTCACCACCAGGGGGGCCGTGGGATACGCAGTATTTT. The encoded protein is CASSPPGGPWDTQYF. The gene calls are TRBV18 and TRBJ2-3; D tentatively reads TRBD1 or TRBD2 (6 bases each). This CDR3 contains 15 residues. V lost 0 bases and J 6 bases, leaving 13 bases between the germline ends. Germline V gene lookup returns CDR1 KGHSH and CDR2 LQKENI.